Below are 25 T cell receptor beta chains sequenced from a single sample in a study of CD8 T cells in ankylosing spondylitis. Using its own MiXCR run on the 5' RACE reads, TCRdb lists one record per CDR3 protein. The data contain about 400,000 distinct CDR3 sequences, approximately 20% of them seen just once; the ten biggest clones take up around 17%. For these TCRs, the target antigens are not known. Broader study findings: A motif in TCR beta, a set of 8 or 9 highly homologous variants, appeared characteristic of ankylosing spondylitis blood.

Sequencing used blood, either unsorted or a sorted T cell fraction (not recorded which). These receptors originate from a male donor with ankylosing spondylitis.

This clonotype was seen repeatedly, ten times or more. The chain recombines TRBV12-3 or TRBV12-4 with TRBJ2-5, with no clear D. The CDR3 totals 11 residues. V was trimmed by 5 bases and J by 4 bases, leaving 5 bases between them. CDR3 residues: CASSIRETQYF. The DNA for the CDR3 is TGTGCCAGCAGTATTAGAGAGACCCAGTACTTC.

This clonotype was found many times. The chain employs TRBV12-3 or TRBV12-4 and TRBJ2-2, with D hard to call. V was clipped by 2 bases and J by 0 bases, with 7 bases between them. There are 15 residues in the CDR3. CDR3 nucleotides: TGTGCCAGCAGTTTAACGGAGACGAACACCGGGGAGCTGTTTTTT. It is translated as CASSLTETNTGELFF.

V gene TRBV9 combines with J gene TRBJ2-2; D gene unclear. Deletions cut 0 bases from V and 6 bases from J, with 6 bases between. The germline gives CDR1 SGDLS, CDR2 YYNGEE. This CDR3 comprises 13 residues. The CDR3 loop reads CASSVVVPGELFF. The DNA for the CDR3 is TGTGCCAGCAGCGTAGTTGTCCCCGGGGAGCTGTTTTTT.

J is TRBJ2-1 and V is TRBV15; D is perhaps TRBD1 (6 bases). Trimming stripped 11 bases from V and 10 bases from J, with 15 bases between. The CDR3 has 11 residues. Germline CDR1 LNHNV, CDR2 YYDKDF (reference sequence). CDR3: CAAAQGNEQFF. For the CDR3, the DNA is TGTGCCGCGGCACAGGGAAACGAGCAGTTCTTC.

This clonotype has at least ten counts. The junction departs from germline at one end; a sequencing error may be responsible. This chain links TRBV28 with TRBJ2-3; 8 bases align to TRBD2. Per germline, CDR1 MDHEN and CDR2 SYDVKM. CDR3 length equals 17 residues. CDR3 in amino acids: CASSPPLAWTSKDTQYF. In nucleotides, the CDR3 is TGTGCCAGCAGTCCCCCTCTCGCCTGGACTAGCAAAGATACGCAGTATTTT.

The V and J genes are TRBV9 and TRBJ1-6; no reliable D call. From germline, CDR1 is SGDLS and CDR2 YYNGEE. Deletions cut 3 bases from V and 7 bases from J, with 14 bases between. The CDR3 spans 15 residues. CDR3 region: CASSALRGLNSPLHF. In DNA form, the CDR3 reads TGTGCCAGCAGCGCCCTGAGAGGTCTCAATTCACCCCTCCACTTT. The full variable domain, with the rest looked up from reference TRBV9 and TRBJ1-6, is DSGVTQTPKHLITATGQRVTLRCSPRSGDLSVYWYQQSLDQGLQFLIQYYNGEERAKGNILERFSAQQFPDLHSELNLSSLELGDSALYFCASSALRGLNSPLHFGNGTRLTVT.

The V gene is TRBV25-1, the J gene TRBJ2-5; TRBD2 aligns across 12 bases. V shed 4 bases and J 4 bases; nucleotides not matched to a gene: 4. Per germline, CDR1 MGHDK and CDR2 SYGVNS. The CDR3 has 15 amino acids. Written as DNA, the CDR3 is TGTGCCAGCAGTGTCGCGGGACTAGCGGGAGAGACCCAGTACTTC. It translates to CASSVAGLAGETQYF.

The genes are TRBV9 and TRBJ2-1; possibly TRBD1 for D (5 bases). CDR1 is SGDLS, CDR2 YYNGEE, per germline. The germline V and J ends were trimmed by 2 bases and 5 bases, with 8 bases remaining between them. This CDR3 is 13 amino acids long. This chain's CDR3 is CASSVDSDNEQFF. The DNA of the CDR3 is TGTGCCAGCAGCGTCGACAGCGACAATGAGCAGTTCTTC.

This clonotype was counted at least ten times. The chain has TRBV11-2 and TRBJ2-2, with unresolved D. The CDR3 totals 13 residues. Germline-derived CDR1 and CDR2 are SGHAT and FQNNGV. Trimming shortened V by 5 bases and J by 0 bases, and 4 bases separated the two germline ends. The CDR3 loop reads CASSLANTGELFF. CDR3 bases: TGTGCCAGCAGCCTAGCGAACACCGGGGAGCTGTTTTTT.

V and J are TRBV7-2 and TRBJ2-3, with D hard to call. The germline V gene has CDR1 SGHTA and CDR2 FQGNSA. The CDR3 is made up of 16 amino acids. Between the trimmed V and J ends, which lost 2 bases and 0 bases, there was a span of 12 bases. CDR3 nucleotides: TGTGCCAGCAGCTTAAACCCATCATCCAGCACAGATACGCAGTATTTT. This translates into CASSLNPSSSTDTQYF.

This clonotype was counted a few times. The chain couples TRBV6-1 to TRBJ1-1; 10 nucleotides align to TRBD1. This CDR3 is built from 15 residues. Germline trimming cut 6 bases from V and 5 bases from J; bases unmatched to any gene: 9. Germline assignment: CDR1 MNHNS and CDR2 SASEGT. Here the CDR3 DNA reads TGTGCCAGCAGCCGACCCGGACAGGGGGGGACTGAAGCTTTCTTT. Translation gives CASSRPGQGGTEAFF.

V is TRBV20-1 and J is TRBJ2-1; weak D call: TRBD1 (6 bases). V was trimmed by 2 bases and J by 10 bases, leaving 18 bases between them. The V gene's germline CDR1 is DFQATT and CDR2 SNEGSKA (reference sequence). The CDR3 consists of 14 residues. For the CDR3, the DNA is TGCAGTGCTAGAACCGGGACAACATCTCAGGAGCAGTTCTTC. Translated, it gives CSARTGTTSQEQFF.

This clonotype was picked up many times. The chain employs TRBV20-1 and TRBJ2-5; TRBD2 aligns across 11 bases. This CDR3 spans 15 amino acids. The junction had 7 bases not matched to a gene; V was cut back by 3 bases and J by 4 bases. Germline-derived CDR1 and CDR2 are DFQATT and SNEGSKA (reference sequence). The CDR3, as DNA: TGCAGTGCTAGTGCGCCTAGCGGGAGGCTAGAGACCCAGTACTTC. Residues: CSASAPSGRLETQYF.

The chain recombines TRBV6-1 with TRBJ2-7, with D possibly called TRBD1 or TRBD2 (6 bases each). Germline V gives CDR1 MNHNS, CDR2 SASEGT. This CDR3 contains 14 residues. Trimming cost V 11 bases and J 7 bases, with 24 bases left between them. The CDR3 spells CACAEGGVVEEQYF. Written as DNA, the CDR3 is TGTGCCTGTGCGGAGGGGGGTGTCGTAGAAGAGCAGTACTTC.

This clonotype was detected many times. The chain uses TRBV7-2 and TRBJ2-2; 9 positions agree with TRBD2. This CDR3 has 16 amino acids. Germline assignment: CDR1 SGHTA and CDR2 FQGNSA. The V segment lost 3 bases and the J segment 4 bases; nucleotides outside the gene matches: 6. Written as DNA, the CDR3 is TGTGCCAGCAGCTTGGTTAGCGGGAGCGGCACCGGGGAGCTGTTTTTT. It yields the protein CASSLVSGSGTGELFF.

This clonotype has at least ten counts. The DNA of the CDR3 is TGTGCCAGCAGCTTAATGGGGGCGCAGAACGGCTACACCTTC. It codes for CASSLMGAQNGYTF. The chain links TRBV5-5 to TRBJ1-2, with TRBD1 as a possible D gene (6 bases). V was cut by 2 bases and J by 8 bases, with 16 bases left in between. The CDR3 has 14 amino acids. Looked up from germline, CDR1 is SGHKS and CDR2 is YYEKEE (reference sequence).

V is TRBV6-1 and J is TRBJ1-5; D remains unclear. Germline values: CDR1 MNHNS, CDR2 SASEGT. This CDR3 is 15 amino acids long. Trimming left V 5 bases short and J 1 base short, with 12 bases between. The CDR3 region is CASSTRVESNQPQHF. For the CDR3, the DNA is TGTGCCAGCAGTACGAGAGTCGAAAGCAATCAGCCCCAGCATTTT.

This clonotype was observed a handful of times. The J gene is TRBJ2-5, the V gene TRBV28; D possibly corresponds to TRBD2 (5 bases). V dropped 3 bases and J dropped 5 bases, with 25 bases sitting between them. The CDR3 contains 18 residues. CDR1 is MDHEN and CDR2 is SYDVKM in the germline V gene. The CDR3 DNA reads as TGTGCCAGCAGTTTTCGTGAGGGAAGATACATCAACGGGGAGACCCAGTACTTC. Amino acids: CASSFREGRYINGETQYF.

This clonotype has a handful of counts. The rearrangement links TRBV4-2 to TRBJ2-7, with a possible D match to TRBD1 (7 bases). V lost 4 bases and J lost 0, with 16 bases in between. Germline loops: CDR1 LGHNA, CDR2 YNFKEQ. The CDR3 consists of 16 residues. The CDR3 protein is CASSPGGTQSSYEQYF. The CDR3 region has the DNA TGTGCCAGCAGCCCAGGGGGGACACAAAGCTCCTACGAGCAGTACTTC.

This clonotype appeared many times. The CDR3: CASSLTENTEAFF. The CDR3 DNA reads as TGTGCCAGCAGCTTAACGGAGAACACTGAAGCTTTCTTT. The chain uses TRBV7-2 and TRBJ1-1; D remains ambiguous. Looked up from germline, CDR1 is SGHTA and CDR2 is FQGNSA. The CDR3 covers 13 residues. Trimming removed 2 bases at V and 1 base at J, with 5 bases between.

The V gene is TRBV7-9, the J gene TRBJ1-1, with D unresolved. Germline V gene lookup returns CDR1 SEHNR and CDR2 FQNEAQ (reference sequence). This CDR3 has 16 residues. V was shortened by 5 bases and J by 3 bases, with 19 bases between the two germline ends. The CDR3 region has the DNA TGTGCCAGCAGCAAAGTGGGCACGGCGATGGACACTGAAGCTTTCTTT. Protein sequence: CASSKVGTAMDTEAFF.

Only a few counts were recorded for this clonotype. The chain is built from TRBV12-3 or TRBV12-4 and TRBJ1-2; D is unresolved. V was pared by 1 base and J by 6 bases, with 15 bases between. This CDR3 is built from 15 residues. The CDR3 region has the DNA TGTGCCAGCAGTTTAGGTCGGCAGACGGTCCATGGCTACACCTTC. It codes for CASSLGRQTVHGYTF.

This clonotype was counted many times. The chain joins TRBV12-3 or TRBV12-4 to TRBJ1-1; D remains ambiguous. This CDR3 is 13 amino acids long. V was shortened by 3 bases and J by 3 bases, with 8 bases between the two germline ends. The CDR3 reads CASSFTQDTEAFF. The CDR3 DNA follows: TGTGCCAGCAGTTTTACGCAGGACACTGAAGCTTTCTTT.

This chain uses TRBV15 with TRBJ2-5; D is unclear. Germline loops: CDR1 LNHNV, CDR2 YYDKDF (reference sequence). This CDR3 spans 14 amino acids. The ends were cut back, 1 base at V and 2 bases at J, with 8 bases in the middle. The CDR3 is CATSRGLIQETQYF. The CDR3 nucleotides are TGTGCCACCAGCAGAGGACTGATTCAAGAGACCCAGTACTTC.

This clonotype has only a few counts. The rearrangement uses TRBV12-3 or TRBV12-4 and TRBJ2-7; 13 bases are a match to TRBD2. The V gene end was trimmed by 6 bases and the J gene end by 2 bases; junction bases not matched to a gene: 4. This CDR3 has 15 amino acids. DNA for the CDR3: TGTGCCAGCAGGCCGGGACTAGCGGGGCCCTACGAGCAGTACTTC. It encodes CASRPGLAGPYEQYF.